The 10 T cell receptor beta chains reported below all come from one sample, sequenced in a study of OX40 agonist ivuxolimab in advanced cancers. The repertoire was sequenced with immunoSEQ multiplex PCR; TCRdb's copy has only in-frame clones and lacks some. The profile shows tens of thousands of clones, 90% to 95% of them singletons. Material: CD4+ or CD8+ T cells sorted from blood, obtained in a trial of the OX40 agonist ivuxolimab. These receptor sequences come from an adult with an advanced solid tumor such as melanoma, head and neck, liver or kidney cancer.

The J gene is TRBJ1-1, the V gene TRBV25-1; unclear D gene. V lost 4 bases and J 5 bases, leaving 11 bases between the germline ends. CDR3 length: 13 amino acids. CDR1 MGHDK and CDR2 SYGVNS come from the germline V gene. CDR3 sequence: CASSAGINTEAFF. CDR3 coding DNA: TGTGCCAGCAGTGCCGGGATAAATACTGAAGCTTTCTTT.

This clone was observed a few times. This chain connects TRBV19 to TRBJ1-1; D is unresolved. The CDR3 spans 16 residues. The V end lost 1 base, the J end lost 1 base, and 13 bases lay between the germline ends. Per the germline V gene, CDR1 is LNHDA and CDR2 is SQIVND (reference sequence). CDR3 in DNA: TGTGCCAGTAGTATAGTTAAAGGGTCACAGAACACTGAAGCTTTCTTT. It specifies CASSIVKGSQNTEAFF.

V and J are TRBV11-2 and TRBJ1-1, with TRBD1 as a possible D gene (5 bases). CDR3 size: 12 residues. V was shortened by 5 bases and J by 5 bases, with 9 bases between the two germline ends. Germline V gene sequence: CDR1 SGHAT, CDR2 FQNNGV. In nucleotides, the CDR3 is TGTGCCAGCAGCCTACGGGGGACTGAAGCTTTCTTT. It codes for CASSLRGTEAFF.

The V and J genes are TRBV15 and TRBJ2-3; tentative D call: TRBD1 (5 bases). With 8 bases removed from V and 0 bases from J, the gap between germline ends came to 15 bases. There are 15 residues in the CDR3. Looked up from germline, CDR1 is LNHNV and CDR2 is YYDKDF (reference sequence). CDR3 residues: CATGAPTESTDTQYF. Here the CDR3 DNA reads TGTGCCACCGGGGCCCCGACAGAGAGCACAGATACGCAGTATTTT. Full variable domain (missing parts from reference TRBV15 and TRBJ2-3): DAMVIQNPRYQVTQFGKPVTLSCSQTLNHNVMYWYQQKSSQAPKLLFHYYDKDFNNEADTPDNFQSRRPNTSFCFLDIRSPGLGDTAMYLCATGAPTESTDTQYFGPGTRLTVL.

This chain joins TRBV7-6 and TRBJ2-7; the D gene could be TRBD1 or TRBD2 (5 bases each). The CDR3 loop spans 12 amino acids. V was cut by 5 bases and J by 6 bases, with 11 bases left in between. Germline V CDR1 and CDR2: SGHVS, FNYEAQ. The CDR3 region is CASSPGRGEQYF. Written as DNA, the CDR3 is TGTGCCAGCAGCCCGGGGCGAGGCGAGCAGTACTTC.

The CDR3 sequence: CASGALNTEAFF. The CDR3 DNA is TGTGCCAGCGGGGCCTTGAACACTGAAGCTTTCTTT. V is TRBV7-9 and J is TRBJ1-1; weak D call: TRBD1 (5 bases). The CDR3 is 12 residues long. CDR1 is SEHNR, CDR2 FQNEAQ, per germline (reference sequence). V was pared by 8 bases and J by 0 bases, with 7 bases between.

V is TRBV4-3 and J is TRBJ1-2; tentatively, D is TRBD1 (6 bases). The CDR3 extends over 16 amino acids. V was pared by 0 bases and J by 1 base, with 12 bases between. CDR1 is LGHNA, CDR2 YSLEER, per germline. Here the CDR3 DNA reads TGCGCCAGCAGCCAAGACTCTCCAGGGGTTAACTATGGCTACACCTTC. Translating it yields CASSQDSPGVNYGYTF.

J is TRBJ2-1 and V is TRBV27; maybe TRBD1 (5 bases). From germline, CDR1 is MNHEY and CDR2 SMNVEV (reference sequence). The CDR3 runs to 12 residues. Trimming shortened V by 3 bases and J by 10 bases, and 10 bases separated the two germline ends. For the CDR3, the DNA is TGTGCCAGCAGTTTTACAGGATACGAGCAGTTCTTC. Its protein is CASSFTGYEQFF.

The J gene is TRBJ2-7, the V gene TRBV9, with no clear D. The CDR3 is 15 residues long. The V gene's germline CDR1 is SGDLS and CDR2 YYNGEE. V lost 0 bases, J lost 2 bases, and 12 bases lay in between. This CDR3 reads CASSVEGTSTYEQYF. DNA of the CDR3: TGTGCCAGCAGCGTAGAGGGCACTTCTACCTACGAGCAGTACTTC.

There are a few counts of this clone. The chain links TRBV27 to TRBJ2-7; D is unresolved. Trimming pared 3 bases from V and 2 bases from J, leaving 11 bases between. Germline V CDR1 and CDR2: MNHEY, SMNVEV (reference sequence). The CDR3 has 14 residues. The CDR3 sequence is CASSFWDRPYEQYF. In DNA form, the CDR3 reads TGTGCCAGCAGTTTTTGGGATCGGCCCTACGAGCAGTACTTC.